Below, 28 T cell receptor beta chains from the same sample are listed, as sequenced in a study of T cells in Graves' hyperthyroidism and ophthalmopathy. Researchers took RNA transcripts and amplified the TCR beta CDR3 regions from them. With the HTBI primer set, the TCR CDR3 went through a first round of RT-PCR. TCRdb processed the multiplex PCR reads anew with MiXCR; each CDR3 protein has one entry. The table shows about 600,000 distinct CDR3 sequences, with more than 12% occurring only once. The sequencing input was blood. The receptors come from a woman aged 50 to 60 with Graves' ophthalmopathy.

This clonotype was seen at least ten times. The chain joins TRBV11-2 to TRBJ1-2, with a tentative D call TRBD1 (6 bases). Germline lookup yields CDR1 SGHAT and CDR2 FQNNGV. Trimming removed 5 bases at V and 4 bases at J, with 11 bases between. There are 13 residues in the CDR3. CDR3 protein: CASSSGQLYGYTF. In DNA, the CDR3 is TGTGCCAGCAGCAGCGGACAGCTCTATGGCTACACCTTC.

This clonotype was counted a few times. The chain uses TRBV5-6 and TRBJ1-2, with D possibly matching TRBD1 (6 bases). There are 15 residues in the CDR3. V lost 3 bases, J lost 5 bases, and 17 bases lay in between. Germline CDR1 SGHDT, CDR2 YYEEEE. DNA of the CDR3: TGTGCCAGCAGCTCCCCCGGCAGGGGCCATTATGGCTACACCTTC. Translated, it gives CASSSPGRGHYGYTF.

This clonotype was detected many times. The chain recombines TRBV27 with TRBJ2-4; no clear D. The germline V and J ends were trimmed by 5 bases and 1 base, with 18 bases remaining between them. CDR1 is MNHEY and CDR2 is SMNVEV in the germline V gene (reference sequence). The CDR3 extends over 17 amino acids. The CDR3 nucleotides are TGTGCCAGCAGTCCCATAATGAGGCCCGCGGCCAAAAACATTCAGTACTTC. This translates into CASSPIMRPAAKNIQYF.

This clonotype was seen a few times. V is TRBV14 and J is TRBJ2-1; 8 nucleotides match TRBD2. CDR1 and CDR2 (germline): SGHDN, FVKESK. V dropped 2 bases and J dropped 3; count of bases not matched to a gene: 6. This CDR3 region has 16 residues. CDR3 region: CASSQKGGRNYNEQFF. The CDR3 DNA reads TGTGCCAGCAGCCAAAAAGGCGGGAGGAACTACAATGAGCAGTTCTTC.

V gene TRBV19 combines with J gene TRBJ2-3; TRBD1 matches at 12 bases. Germline lookup yields CDR1 LNHDA and CDR2 SQIVND (reference sequence). The CDR3 has 18 residues. Germline trimming cut 4 bases from V and 4 bases from J; bases unmatched to any gene: 12. The CDR3 is CASSNRDRGPSSADTQYF. The CDR3 DNA reads TGTGCCAGTAGTAACCGGGACAGGGGGCCTTCTAGCGCAGATACGCAGTATTTT.

This clonotype was counted many times. CDR3 DNA: TGTGCCAGCAGTTTACCAAATATCCCGACTATCAACTACGAGCAGTACTTC. Protein sequence: CASSLPNIPTINYEQYF. This sequence joins TRBV28 and TRBJ2-7; D may be TRBD2 (5 bases). Trimming removed 2 bases at V and 3 bases at J, with 20 bases between. Germline V gene sequence: CDR1 MDHEN, CDR2 SYDVKM. CDR3 length equals 17 residues. The variable domain in full, completed from reference TRBV28 and TRBJ2-7, reads DVKVTQSSRYLVKRTGEKVFLECVQDMDHENMFWYRQDPGLGLRLIYFSYDVKMKEKGDIPEGYSVSREKKERFSLILESASTNQTSMYLCASSLPNIPTINYEQYFGPGTRLTVT.

The V gene is TRBV29-1, the J gene TRBJ1-1; 7 bases align to TRBD1. This CDR3 is built from 11 residues. Germline V gene data show CDR1 as SQVTM and CDR2 as ANQGSEA. J lost 4 bases, V lost 7 bases, and 3 bases had no gene match. The CDR3 nucleotides read TGCAGCGGACAGGGTATCACTGAAGCTTTCTTT. Translated, it gives CSGQGITEAFF.

This clonotype occurred many times. This chain connects TRBV6-2 or TRBV6-3 to TRBJ2-5, with 7 positions matching TRBD1. This CDR3 contains 15 residues. The ends lost 4 bases at V and 2 bases at J; junction bases unmatched: 7. Germline-derived CDR1 and CDR2 are MNHEY and SVGEGT. The CDR3, as DNA: TGTGCCAGCAGTTCAACCTTGGGACAGCAAGAGACCCAGTACTTC. This encodes CASSSTLGQQETQYF.

The chain carries TRBV7-2 and TRBJ2-2; D possibly corresponds to TRBD1 (6 bases). Trimming cost V 4 bases and J 0 bases, with 9 bases left between them. The germline V gene has CDR1 SGHTA and CDR2 FQGNSA. The CDR3 is made up of 15 amino acids. The CDR3 region is CASSWTASNTGELFF. The CDR3 DNA is TGTGCCAGCAGCTGGACAGCATCGAACACCGGGGAGCTGTTTTTT.

This clonotype showed up just a few times. The V and J genes are TRBV6-2 or TRBV6-3 and TRBJ2-7; possibly TRBD2 for D (6 bases). Deletions cut 2 bases from V and 7 bases from J, with 9 bases between. The CDR3 has 12 amino acids. Germline CDR1 reads MNHEY; CDR2 reads SVGEGT. CDR3 in amino acids: CASSYAGYEQYF. CDR3 DNA sequence: TGTGCCAGCAGTTACGCGGGGTATGAGCAGTACTTC.

This clonotype was counted a few times. This sequence joins TRBV20-1 and TRBJ2-1; maybe TRBD2 (6 bases). Germline V CDR1 and CDR2: DFQATT, SNEGSKA (reference sequence). Trimming removed 4 bases from V and 2 bases from J, with 12 bases in between. The CDR3 totals 14 residues. The CDR3 here is CSAIEGGPYNEQFF. The DNA for the CDR3 is TGCAGTGCTATAGAGGGAGGCCCCTACAATGAGCAGTTCTTC.

This clonotype was seen a handful of times. The chain's CDR3 is CASSRTTGTGDYGYTF. CDR3 DNA sequence: TGTGCCAGCAGCCGAACAACCGGGACAGGGGACTATGGCTACACCTTC. The J gene is TRBJ1-2, the V gene TRBV27, with 10 nucleotides matching TRBD1. The CDR3 length is 16 residues. CDR1 MNHEY and CDR2 SMNVEV come from the germline V gene (reference sequence). Trimming removed 6 bases from V and 3 bases from J; junction bases left unmatched: 10.

CDR3 loop: CASSLNAEYGYTF. CDR3 nucleotides: TGTGCCAGCAGCTTAAATGCTGAATATGGCTACACCTTC. The chain is built from TRBV7-9 and TRBJ1-2; no clear D. Germline CDR1 reads SEHNR; CDR2 reads FQNEAQ (reference sequence). The V end was cut by 2 bases, the J end by 5 bases, with 9 bases between. This CDR3 has 13 amino acids.

This clonotype was counted ten times or more. This chain uses TRBV11-3 with TRBJ2-7; 11 nucleotides align to TRBD2. J gave up 9 bases and V 2 bases, and 12 bases lay outside the gene matches. The CDR3 consists of 16 residues. Germline loops: CDR1 SGHNT, CDR2 YENEEA. CDR3: CASSLRPGLAVSRQYF. DNA of the CDR3: TGTGCCAGCAGCTTACGACCGGGACTAGCGGTCTCAAGGCAGTACTTC.

This clonotype was counted at least ten times. The chain uses TRBV18 and TRBJ1-6, with TRBD1 identical over 7 bases. V shed 1 base and J 3 bases; nucleotides not matched to a gene: 6. The CDR3 has 17 amino acids. The germline V gene has CDR1 KGHSH and CDR2 LQKENI. In DNA, the CDR3 is TGTGCCAGCTCACCACTACAAACAGGGGACTATAATTCACCCCTCCACTTT. Its protein product is CASSPLQTGDYNSPLHF.

This clonotype was observed many times. This CDR3 is CASSLVSGRAVDTQYF. In DNA form, the CDR3 reads TGCGCCAGCAGCTTGGTGAGCGGGAGGGCCGTAGATACGCAGTATTTT. The V gene is TRBV5-1, the J gene TRBJ2-3; 10 bases agree with TRBD2. Germline trimming cut 0 bases from V and 5 bases from J; bases unmatched to any gene: 6. The CDR3 extends over 16 amino acids. CDR1 is SGHRS, CDR2 YFSETQ, per germline.

The chain recombines TRBV5-1 with TRBJ1-1; a possible D gene is TRBD1 (6 bases). The germline gives CDR1 SGHRS, CDR2 YFSETQ. The CDR3 extends over 13 amino acids. Trimming took 5 bases from V and 3 from J, leaving 11 bases between them. CDR3 residues: CASREQGDTEAFF. CDR3 in DNA: TGCGCCAGCAGGGAACAGGGCGACACTGAAGCTTTCTTT.

The gene calls are TRBV24-1 and TRBJ2-4; the D is unclear. CDR1 and CDR2 from the germline V gene are KGHDR and SFDVKD. The CDR3 has 14 amino acids. The ends were cut back, 2 bases at V and 4 bases at J, with 8 bases in the middle. The CDR3 loop reads CATSDSGLKNIQYF. The DNA of the CDR3 is TGTGCCACCAGTGATTCAGGTTTGAAAAACATTCAGTACTTC.

The V gene is TRBV6-5, the J gene TRBJ2-3, with D maybe TRBD1 (5 bases). Between the trimmed V and J ends, which lost 2 bases and 5 bases, there was a span of 14 bases. The germline V gene encodes CDR1 MNHEY and CDR2 SVGAGI. This CDR3 comprises 15 residues. The chain's CDR3 is CASSYSSRAEDTQYF. DNA for the CDR3: TGTGCCAGCAGTTACAGTAGCAGGGCCGAAGATACGCAGTATTTT.

This sequence joins TRBV6-1 and TRBJ1-5; D remains unclear. V was trimmed by 6 bases and J by 1 base, leaving 13 bases between them. The CDR3 loop spans 15 amino acids. From germline, CDR1 is MNHNS and CDR2 SASEGT. In DNA form, the CDR3 reads TGTGCCAGCAGCCGTACGAGTTTGAGCAATCAGCCCCAGCATTTT. This gives the protein CASSRTSLSNQPQHF.

This clonotype was observed a few times. The chain combines TRBV29-1 with TRBJ2-7; possible D gene TRBD2, 6 bases. Per the germline V gene, CDR1 is SQVTM and CDR2 is ANQGSEA. CDR3 length: 11 amino acids. Trimming left V 4 bases short and J 4 bases short, with 8 bases between. CDR3 sequence (DNA): TGCAGCGTTGGGGAGGAGTACGAGCAGTACTTC. Amino acid sequence: CSVGEEYEQYF.

This clonotype occurred many times. J is TRBJ2-7 and V is TRBV28; D might be TRBD1 (7 bases). Germline CDR1 reads MDHEN; CDR2 reads SYDVKM. Trimming cost V 6 bases and J 1 base, with 19 bases left between them. The CDR3 has 16 residues. In DNA, the CDR3 is TGTGCCAGCAGAACTTACAGGGGAGGTGGGTCCTACGAGCAGTACTTC. Translating gives CASRTYRGGGSYEQYF.

Ten or more counts support this clonotype. The chain combines TRBV9 with TRBJ2-7; 13 bases line up with TRBD2. Germline trimming cut 2 bases from V and 2 bases from J; bases unmatched to any gene: 1. The CDR3 is 15 residues long. The V gene's germline CDR1 is SGDLS and CDR2 YYNGEE. CDR3 nucleotide sequence: TGTGCCAGCAGCGTGGGACTAGCGGGGACCTACGAGCAGTACTTC. It yields the protein CASSVGLAGTYEQYF.

Ten or more counts support this clonotype. The J gene is TRBJ1-6, the V gene TRBV3-1; D is perhaps TRBD1 (6 bases). The germline V and J ends were trimmed by 0 bases and 6 bases, with 15 bases remaining between them. Germline values: CDR1 LGHDT, CDR2 YNNKEL (reference sequence). The length of the CDR3 is 17 residues. Written as DNA, the CDR3 is TGTGCCAGCAGCCAAGATCTAGGGGGGGCTCGTAATTCACCCCTCCACTTT. Its protein product is CASSQDLGGARNSPLHF.

The chain uses TRBV27 and TRBJ1-6; D might be TRBD1 (5 bases). The CDR3 sequence is 13 residues long. The V gene lost 9 bases and the J gene lost 7 bases, with 13 bases spanning the gap. The germline gives CDR1 MNHEY, CDR2 SMNVEV (reference sequence). This CDR3 is CASWDGMNSPLHF. CDR3 bases: TGTGCCAGTTGGGACGGCATGAATTCACCCCTCCACTTT.

The genes are TRBV19 and TRBJ2-3; possible D gene TRBD1, 6 bases. Trimming pared 6 bases from V and 2 bases from J, leaving 24 bases between. Germline CDR1 is LNHDA and CDR2 is SQIVND (reference sequence). The CDR3 consists of 18 residues. The CDR3 sequence is CASRYRGLGGNPTDTQYF. The CDR3 DNA reads as TGTGCCAGTAGGTATAGAGGGTTAGGGGGAAACCCCACAGATACGCAGTATTTT.

This clonotype was recorded many times. The CDR3 sequence: CASSSGASNQPQHF. In DNA form, the CDR3 reads TGTGCCAGCAGCTCCGGCGCATCCAATCAGCCCCAGCATTTT. The chain recombines TRBV7-9 with TRBJ1-5, with unresolved D. Germline V lookup: CDR1 SEHNR, CDR2 FQNEAQ (reference sequence). This CDR3 is 14 amino acids long. Trimming took off 4 bases at V and 3 bases at J, with 10 bases between the two ends.

This clonotype was picked up many times. The rearrangement links TRBV20-1 to TRBJ2-7; 9 bases align to TRBD2. Germline V gene lookup returns CDR1 DFQATT and CDR2 SNEGSKA (reference sequence). The length of the CDR3 is 14 residues. The V segment lost 2 bases and the J segment 5 bases; nucleotides outside the gene matches: 7. CDR3 protein: CSARPGTSRDEQYF. The CDR3 region has the DNA TGCAGTGCTAGACCCGGGACTAGCAGAGACGAGCAGTACTTC.